A single sample gave rise to the 21 T cell receptor beta chains below, sequenced in a study of T cells in tumors and immune-related adverse events. Profiled with immunoSEQ multiplex PCR; TCRdb holds only in-frame clones, not every one. Among some 2,600 clones listed, roughly 80% were seen once. The material was tumor tissue, obtained from a patient treated with anti-PD-1 therapy. The receptors come from a female donor with metastatic renal cell carcinoma.

The genes are TRBV10-1 and TRBJ1-1; maybe TRBD1 (5 bases). The V and J ends lost 9 bases and 8 bases respectively, with 19 bases between them. Germline CDR1 reads WNHNN; CDR2 reads SYGVQD (reference sequence). The CDR3 consists of 13 residues. The CDR3: CARPKGSPGEAFF. In nucleotides, the CDR3 is TGCGCCAGACCAAAGGGGTCCCCTGGGGAAGCTTTCTTT.

This clone appeared a single time. The genes are TRBV30 and TRBJ2-3, with 9 bases aligning to TRBD2. The CDR3 spans 16 residues. CDR1 is GTSNPN, CDR2 SVGIG, per germline (reference sequence). V dropped 2 bases and J dropped 4; count of bases not matched to a gene: 10. The CDR3 DNA follows: TGTGCCTGGAGTCAATGGGCGGGAGGGGTCTCAGATACGCAGTATTTT. It is translated as CAWSQWAGGVSDTQYF.

The chain combines TRBV7-2 with TRBJ1-1, with TRBD1 matching over 7 bases. Per germline, CDR1 SGHTA and CDR2 FQGNSA. The V segment lost 4 bases and the J segment 6 bases; nucleotides outside the gene matches: 20. The CDR3 totals 18 residues. The CDR3 DNA reads as TGTGCCAGCAGCTCCACGACAGGGCCTTTGGCTTCTAAGGCTGAAGCTTTCTTT. This translates into CASSSTTGPLASKAEAFF.

The J gene is TRBJ2-7, the V gene TRBV28; 8 bases are shared with TRBD2. From germline, CDR1 is MDHEN and CDR2 SYDVKM. J lost 6 bases, V lost 3 bases, and 7 bases had no gene match. The CDR3 totals 14 residues. The CDR3 bases are TGTGCCAGCAGTTTTGGGACTAGGAGTTCCGAGCAGTACTTC. Translated: CASSFGTRSSEQYF.

The chain links TRBV11-1 to TRBJ2-5, with D possibly matching TRBD1 (6 bases). Trimming pared 3 bases from V and 1 base from J, leaving 9 bases between. This CDR3 contains 14 residues. CDR1 and CDR2 from the germline V gene are SGHAT and FQDESV (reference sequence). Here the CDR3 DNA reads TGTGCCAGCAGCTTGGACAGAGGCCAAGAGACCCAGTACTTC. Residues: CASSLDRGQETQYF.

The gene calls are TRBV7-9 and TRBJ2-1; 14 nucleotides line up with TRBD2. V lost 11 bases and J lost 7; bases outside the gene matches: 10. This CDR3 region has 15 residues. The V gene's germline CDR1 is SEHNR and CDR2 FQNEAQ (reference sequence). The CDR3 DNA reads as TGTGCCGACAGACTAGCGGGAGGGAATTCAAATGAGCAGTTCTTC. Translated: CADRLAGGNSNEQFF.

With regard to this clone: This same CDR3 is encoded by further DNA sequences in the sample. This chain connects TRBV19 to TRBJ1-1, with D possibly matching TRBD1 (5 bases). CDR1 is LNHDA, CDR2 SQIVND, per germline (reference sequence). This CDR3 spans 17 amino acids. V lost 7 bases and J 2 bases, leaving 23 bases between the germline ends. This CDR3 is CASTKGWGRGINTEAFF. CDR3 sequence (DNA): TGTGCCAGTACCAAAGGGTGGGGTCGGGGGATTAACACTGAAGCTTTCTTT.

This clone was seen more than once but under ten times. The chain recombines TRBV6-4 with TRBJ2-7; D might be TRBD1 (6 bases). The germline gives CDR1 MRHNA, CDR2 SNTAGT. The ends were cut back, 5 bases at V and 2 bases at J, with 16 bases in the middle. The CDR3 has 15 amino acids. This chain's CDR3 is CASSPFPTGPYEQYF. In DNA, the CDR3 is TGTGCCAGCAGTCCATTTCCAACAGGGCCCTACGAGCAGTACTTC.

The chain couples TRBV7-9 to TRBJ1-1; D not resolved. The length of the CDR3 is 13 residues. The V gene's germline CDR1 is SEHNR and CDR2 FQNEAQ (reference sequence). The germline V and J ends were trimmed by 7 bases and 5 bases, with 14 bases remaining between them. In DNA, the CDR3 is TGTGCCAGCAACTTTTCAGGTTGGACTGAAGCTTTCTTT. This codes for CASNFSGWTEAFF. Combining the CDR3 with reference TRBV7-9 and TRBJ1-1 gives the whole variable domain DTGVSQNPRHKITKRGQNVTFRCDPISEHNRLYWYRQTLGQGPEFLTYFQNEAQLEKSRLLSDRFSAERPKGSFSTLEIQRTEQGDSAMYLCASNFSGWTEAFFGQGTRLTVV.

The chain uses TRBV5-1 and TRBJ2-3; a possible D gene is TRBD1 (5 bases). V dropped 0 bases and J dropped 2 bases, with 10 bases sitting between them. From germline, CDR1 is SGHRS and CDR2 YFSETQ. The CDR3 length is 15 residues. CDR3 DNA: TGCGCCAGCAGCTTGGTCGCAGGGCACACAGATACGCAGTATTTT. Its translation: CASSLVAGHTDTQYF.

This chain uses TRBV6-6 with TRBJ2-7, with 10 bases matching TRBD2. CDR1 is MNHNY and CDR2 is SVGAGI in the germline V gene (reference sequence). The V and J ends lost 2 bases and 3 bases, in that order; junction bases with no gene match: 7. The CDR3 loop spans 16 amino acids. Here the CDR3 DNA reads TGTGCCAGCAGTTACGCGGCTAGCGGGGGTAACTACGAGCAGTACTTC. Translation: CASSYAASGGNYEQYF.

The chain combines TRBV27 with TRBJ2-3, with D unresolved. CDR1 and CDR2 from the germline V gene are MNHEY and SMNVEV (reference sequence). The germline V and J ends were trimmed by 2 bases and 0 bases, with 6 bases remaining between them. CDR3 size: 14 residues. This CDR3 reads CASSLGISTDTQYF. Here the CDR3 DNA reads TGTGCCAGCAGTTTAGGGATTAGCACAGATACGCAGTATTTT.

Points on this clone: The same CDR3 also results from other DNA sequences found in this sample. V and J are TRBV7-8 and TRBJ2-7, with D hard to call. The CDR3 is 14 amino acids. The germline V and J ends were trimmed by 1 base and 3 bases, with 10 bases remaining between them. Germline V gene sequence: CDR1 SGHVS, CDR2 FQNEAQ. The CDR3 nucleotides read TGTGCCAGCAGCTTAGGAGGTCAGAACTACGAGCAGTACTTC. Translated: CASSLGGQNYEQYF.

The gene calls are TRBV19 and TRBJ2-5; D remains unclear. Germline V gene data show CDR1 as LNHDA and CDR2 as SQIVND (reference sequence). Trimming pared 4 bases from V and 1 base from J, leaving 1 base between. The CDR3 totals 11 residues. The DNA for the CDR3 is TGTGCCAGTAGTACCCAAGAGACCCAGTACTTC. This codes for CASSTQETQYF. The variable domain in full, completed from reference TRBV19 and TRBJ2-5, reads DGGITQSPKYLFRKEGQNVTLSCEQNLNHDAMYWYRQDPGQGLRLIYYSQIVNDFQKGDIAEGYSVSREKKESFPLTVTSAQKNPTAFYLCASSTQETQYFGPGTRLLVL.

The V gene is TRBV7-8, the J gene TRBJ1-1, with 9 bases matching TRBD1. The length of the CDR3 is 15 residues. V dropped 5 bases and J dropped 3; count of bases not matched to a gene: 7. CDR1 is SGHVS and CDR2 is FQNEAQ in the germline V gene. This CDR3 reads CASSHRQGGDTEAFF. For the CDR3, the DNA is TGTGCCAGCAGCCATCGACAGGGGGGGGACACTGAAGCTTTCTTT.

The chain uses TRBV7-9 and TRBJ1-6; D perhaps matches TRBD1 (6 bases). Trimming cost V 6 bases and J 9 bases, with 15 bases left between them. In germline, CDR1 is SEHNR, CDR2 FQNEAQ (reference sequence). The CDR3 sequence is 14 residues long. The CDR3 nucleotides are TGTGCCAGCAGGACTACTACAGGGTCTTCACCCCTCCACTTT. Translated: CASRTTTGSSPLHF.

This chain joins TRBV5-3 and TRBJ2-5; 7 bases line up with TRBD1. TRBV5-3 is assigned to the ORF class and has an uncertain function. There are 19 residues in the CDR3. The ends lost 4 bases at V and 1 base at J; junction bases unmatched: 19. The CDR3 DNA follows: TGTGCCAGAAGCCTACACGACCTCACAGGACCAGGGGGCCAAGAGACCCAGTACTTC. It is translated as CARSLHDLTGPGGQETQYF.

The chain combines TRBV29-1 with TRBJ2-3, with D unclear. Germline values: CDR1 SQVTM, CDR2 ANQGSEA. The CDR3 length is 12 residues. The CDR3 sequence is CTARTSTDTQYF. Written as DNA, the CDR3 is TGCACCGCCCGAACTAGCACAGATACGCAGTATTTT.

The CDR3 DNA is TGTGCCAGCAGCGAGGGACAGAGCTCCTACAATGAGCAGTTCTTC. This codes for CASSEGQSSYNEQFF. This chain links TRBV6-1 with TRBJ2-1, with 7 bases identical to TRBD1. The V segment lost 6 bases and the J segment 0 bases; nucleotides outside the gene matches: 5. The CDR3 runs 15 residues. CDR1 and CDR2 (germline): MNHNS, SASEGT.

This clone was counted a single time. This chain joins TRBV25-1 and TRBJ1-6; D remains ambiguous. In germline, CDR1 is MGHDK, CDR2 SYGVNS. The CDR3 length is 12 residues. Trimming shortened V by 5 bases and J by 5 bases, and 4 bases separated the two germline ends. CDR3 sequence (DNA): TGTGCCAGCAGTTTGAATAATTCACCCCTCCACTTT. Its protein product is CASSLNNSPLHF.

The rearrangement uses TRBV5-1 and TRBJ2-7; 9 nucleotides match TRBD2. Germline CDR1 SGHRS, CDR2 YFSETQ. After removal of 4 bases from V and 0 bases from J, the junction contained 5 bases not matched to a gene. The CDR3 contains 15 residues. CDR3 sequence: CASSALAGSSYEQYF. The CDR3, as DNA: TGCGCCAGCAGCGCGCTAGCGGGGAGCTCCTACGAGCAGTACTTC.